In this sample, the clone carrying this TCR beta chain turned up a few times. Its cognate antigen is unknown. This sample was taken from a study of T cell repertoires in cytomegalovirus infection. Overall study: A matching HLA type, together with CMV infection, was signaled by public TCR beta signatures.

TCRdb itself ran the reads through MiXCR, one entry per CDR3 protein. The sample lists about 830,000 distinct CDR3 sequences, approximately 32% occurring once. This CDR3 is built from 14 residues. V gave up 1 base and J gave up 3 bases, with 9 bases separating them. The germline V gene encodes CDR1 MNHNY and CDR2 SVGAGI (reference sequence). The chain couples TRBV6-6 to TRBJ1-2; no clear D gene. Specimen: cultured CD8+ T cells from PBMCs, collected from culture after CMV antigen stimulation. This TCR was sampled from a human donor in good health (CMV status not recorded). Some clones in this sample may be carry-over from other donors' samples. Here the CDR3 reads CASSYLGLYYGYTF. The CDR3 coding sequence is TGTGCCAGCAGTTACTTGGGCCTCTACTATGGCTACACCTTC.